This T cell receptor (beta chain) is from a study of low-dose radiotherapy and immunotherapy resistance in tumors. On the study more broadly: Patients were given intravenous nivolumab 240 mg every two weeks plus ipilimumab 1 mg/kg every six weeks. Once cycle 1 day 1 began, patients took oral aspirin 300 mg daily for four cycles.

First-strand cDNA relied on TRAV- and TRBV-specific primers spanning alpha and beta chains. The authors ran 20 PCR cycles to amplify TCRs with a constant-region primer and V-primer adapter. MiXCR was run by TCRdb on the reads, yielding one entry per CDR3 protein. The repertoire consists of 95,000 to 100,000 distinct CDR3 sequences, with less than 25% occurring once and the leading ten covering roughly 4.3%. As to time point: after trial treatment. The treatment denotes: LDRT plus nivolumab, ipilimumab, low-dose cyclophosphamide and aspirin (RACIN trial). Administered to the donors were nivolumab, ipilimumab, aspirin, low-dose cyclophosphamide and low-dose radiotherapy. Patients eligible had advanced solid tumors without tumor-infiltrating lymphocytes. V lost 4 bases and J 0 bases, leaving 16 bases between the germline ends. The CDR3 is 16 amino acids. Germline V gives CDR1 DFQATT, CDR2 SNEGSKA (reference sequence).

This material consisted of PBMCs, taken after low-dose radiotherapy plus immunotherapy. This clonotype was obtained from a male donor with prostate cancer. This sequence joins TRBV20-1 and TRBJ1-5, with D tentatively TRBD1 (6 bases). The DNA of the CDR3 is TGCAGTGCTATGTTGGACAGCCGCTATAGCAATCAGCCCCAGCATTTT. Protein: CSAMLDSRYSNQPQHF.